The 10 T cell receptor beta chains below all came from one sample that was sequenced in a study of shared clonotypes between healthy human individuals. Assay: immunoSEQ multiplex PCR; the TCRdb copy retains only in-frame clones and omits some. The table includes some 530,000 clones, 81% detected once. The sample consisted of PBMCs. The receptors shown here come from a woman in her 40s in good health. Some clones in this sample may be carry-over from other donors' samples.

This chain joins TRBV9 and TRBJ1-4; possible D gene TRBD1, 5 bases. V shed 0 bases and J shed 8 bases, with 11 bases lying between them. This CDR3 comprises 14 residues. Germline V gene lookup returns CDR1 SGDLS and CDR2 YYNGEE. CDR3: CASSVGQGGEKLFF. DNA of the CDR3: TGTGCCAGCAGCGTAGGGCAGGGAGGGGAAAAACTGTTTTTT.

This chain joins TRBV7-2 and TRBJ1-1; no firm D call. Germline V gene sequence: CDR1 SGHTA, CDR2 FQGNSA. Trimming took 2 bases from V and 5 from J, leaving 12 bases between them. The CDR3 totals 14 residues. CDR3 bases: TGTGCCAGCAGCTTACCAGGAGGGTGGACTGAAGCTTTCTTT. This sequence encodes CASSLPGGWTEAFF.

This rearrangement joins TRBV11-2 to TRBJ2-2; D is unclear. Germline V gives CDR1 SGHAT, CDR2 FQNNGV. The CDR3 covers 14 residues. Between the trimmed V and J ends, which lost 2 bases and 5 bases, there was a span of 9 bases. In DNA, the CDR3 is TGTGCCAGCAGCTTATTTCTACCAACCGGGGAGCTGTTTTTT. This sequence encodes CASSLFLPTGELFF.

The chain carries TRBV7-6 and TRBJ2-7; tentatively, D is TRBD1 (6 bases). CDR3 size: 13 residues. V dropped 5 bases and J dropped 5 bases, with 13 bases sitting between them. From germline, CDR1 is SGHVS and CDR2 FNYEAQ. This CDR3 reads CASSQGRGDEQYF. Here the CDR3 DNA reads TGTGCCAGCAGCCAGGGGCGAGGGGACGAGCAGTACTTC.

This clone turned up a few times. V and J are TRBV28 and TRBJ2-5, with a possible D match to TRBD1 (5 bases). The J call may be wrong; the DNA end is better matched by TRBJ2-7. The V gene's germline CDR1 is MDHEN and CDR2 SYDVKM. CDR3 length: 12 residues. Here the CDR3 reads CASSLAGYEQYF. The CDR3 DNA reads as TGTGCCAGCAGTCTGGCAGGGTACGAGCAGTACTTC.

The rearrangement joins TRBV18 to TRBJ1-2; 8 nucleotides line up with TRBD1. Germline-derived CDR1 and CDR2 are KGHSH and LQKENI. The CDR3 is 15 amino acids. The V segment lost 4 bases and the J segment 0 bases; nucleotides outside the gene matches: 4. The CDR3 protein is CASSLRQGTNYGYTF. CDR3 sequence (DNA): TGTGCCAGCTCACTACGACAGGGGACTAACTATGGCTACACCTTC.

The CDR3 loop reads CASSLGLPAYNEQFF. DNA for the CDR3: TGTGCCAGCAGCTTGGGGCTGCCCGCTTACAATGAGCAGTTCTTC. The chain is built from TRBV5-4 and TRBJ2-1; D remains unclear. The germline CDR1 and CDR2 sequences are SGHNT and YYREEE (reference sequence). Trimming stripped 0 bases from V and 4 bases from J, with 11 bases between. The length of the CDR3 is 15 residues.

The genes are TRBV7-8 and TRBJ2-7, with D possibly being TRBD2 (6 bases). The CDR3 is made up of 14 amino acids. V gave up 5 bases and J gave up 2 bases, with 13 bases separating them. The germline gives CDR1 SGHVS, CDR2 FQNEAQ. Here the CDR3 DNA reads TGTGCCAGCAGCGTACCGGGACTCACCTACGAGCAGTACTTC. As protein: CASSVPGLTYEQYF.

This clone was counted only a few times. In nucleotides, the CDR3 is TGCGCCAGCAGCCTCTGGACTAGCGGGGTCCAAGAGACCCAGTACTTC. Amino acid sequence: CASSLWTSGVQETQYF. This rearrangement joins TRBV5-1 to TRBJ2-5, with 12 bases matching TRBD2. The CDR3 extends over 16 amino acids. Trimming cost V 4 bases and J 1 base; bases outside gene matches: 5. The germline CDR1 and CDR2 sequences are SGHRS and YFSETQ. Full variable domain (missing parts from reference TRBV5-1 and TRBJ2-5): KAGVTQTPRYLIKTRGQQVTLSCSPISGHRSVSWYQQTPGQGLQFLFEYFSETQRNKGNFPGRFSGRQFSNSRSEMNVSTLELGDSALYLCASSLWTSGVQETQYFGPGTRLLVL.

The chain has TRBV2 and TRBJ2-5; D uncertain. Germline V lookup: CDR1 SNHLY, CDR2 FYNNEI. The CDR3 is made up of 16 amino acids. V was clipped by 2 bases and J by 7 bases, with 20 bases between them. This CDR3 is CASSENHPKLGSTQYF. The DNA of the CDR3 is TGTGCCAGCAGTGAAAATCATCCCAAGCTAGGGTCGACCCAGTACTTC.